Shown below are 13 T cell receptor beta chains from a single sample sequenced in a study of cytomegalovirus exposure and HLA in healthy donors. Use of 60 Vbeta and 13 Jbeta primers characterized the PCR. Sequencing used immunoSEQ multiplex PCR; TCRdb keeps in-frame clones, though not all of them. The sample has around 200,000 clones, 70% to 80% seen once; the top ten hold roughly 3.7%. Sequenced sample: PBMCs. These TCRs come from an older woman in good health and CMV-seropositive.

The V gene is TRBV2, the J gene TRBJ2-3; the D gene is possibly TRBD2 (6 bases). The CDR3 loop spans 16 amino acids. The germline V gene has CDR1 SNHLY and CDR2 FYNNEI. Trimming removed 2 bases at V and 2 bases at J, with 14 bases between. The CDR3 region is CASSEPHRGITDTQYF. The CDR3 DNA sequence: TGTGCCAGCAGTGAACCCCACCGGGGGATCACAGATACGCAGTATTTT.

V usage is TRBV2 and J usage is TRBJ2-1; D is perhaps TRBD1 (6 bases). There are 14 residues in the CDR3. Per the germline V gene, CDR1 is SNHLY and CDR2 is FYNNEI. Between the trimmed V and J ends, which lost 2 bases and 6 bases, there was a span of 11 bases. CDR3: CASSENRVGNEQFF. In DNA, the CDR3 is TGTGCCAGCAGTGAAAACAGGGTAGGCAATGAGCAGTTCTTC.

A single count supports this clone. V gene TRBV18 combines with J gene TRBJ1-1, with D possibly being TRBD1 (5 bases). Trimming pared 5 bases from V and 9 bases from J, leaving 16 bases between. The CDR3 runs to 13 residues. Germline loops: CDR1 KGHSH, CDR2 LQKENI. CDR3 residues: CASSGPGLSKAFF. In DNA, the CDR3 is TGTGCCAGCTCAGGGCCAGGGCTCAGTAAAGCTTTCTTT.

The chain joins TRBV5-5 to TRBJ2-5; TRBD2 aligns across 14 bases. There are 15 residues in the CDR3. V lost 4 bases and J lost 4; bases outside the gene matches: 3. The germline V gene has CDR1 SGHKS and CDR2 YYEKEE (reference sequence). CDR3 nucleotide sequence: TGTGCCAGCAGCCGCGGACTAGCGGGGGGAGAGACCCAGTACTTC. Its protein is CASSRGLAGGETQYF.

This chain connects TRBV6-1 to TRBJ1-3; tentative D call: TRBD1 (5 bases). V lost 2 bases to trimming and J lost 2 bases, with 10 bases between them. This CDR3 has 15 amino acids. CDR1 and CDR2 (germline): MNHNS, SASEGT. CDR3 DNA: TGTGCCAGCAGTGAACAGGGAGGGCCTGGAAACACCATATATTTT. Its translation: CASSEQGGPGNTIYF.

V usage is TRBV28 and J usage is TRBJ2-5; TRBD2 might be the D (5 bases). The CDR3 runs 15 residues. Trimming cost V 3 bases and J 4 bases, with 15 bases left between them. In germline, CDR1 is MDHEN, CDR2 SYDVKM. CDR3 residues: CASSFLGGGTETQYF. The CDR3 DNA follows: TGTGCCAGCAGTTTCTTAGGAGGCGGAACAGAGACCCAGTACTTC.

The sample holds one count of this clone. V usage is TRBV4-3 and J usage is TRBJ1-4; D gene uncertain. Trimming cost V 0 bases and J 7 bases, with 6 bases left between them. This CDR3 has 13 amino acids. Germline V gene data show CDR1 as LGHNA and CDR2 as YSLEER. The CDR3, as DNA: TGCGCCAGCAGCCAAGACGGGAGTGAAAAACTGTTTTTT. It translates to CASSQDGSEKLFF.

The rearrangement links TRBV6-4 to TRBJ1-2; D is possibly TRBD1 (6 bases). The CDR3 has 13 residues. Trimming left V 3 bases short and J 8 bases short, with 13 bases between. Germline V lookup: CDR1 MRHNA, CDR2 SNTAGT. DNA of the CDR3: TGTGCCAGCAGTGAGACAGGCGGAGTAGGCTACACCTTC. The encoded protein is CASSETGGVGYTF.

The chain has TRBV7-9 and TRBJ2-4; TRBD1 aligns across 7 bases. V shed 4 bases, J shed 0 bases, and the junction held 6 bases outside the gene matches. This CDR3 region has 16 residues. Germline V lookup: CDR1 SEHNR, CDR2 FQNEAQ (reference sequence). Here the CDR3 reads CASSSGTDLAKNIQYF. The CDR3 nucleotides are TGTGCCAGCAGCTCCGGGACAGACCTAGCCAAAAACATTCAGTACTTC.

This clone has a handful of counts. The chain joins TRBV19 to TRBJ2-1, with 9 bases identical to TRBD2. Unmatched junction bases numbered 6, after V lost 5 bases and J lost 4 bases. The V gene's germline CDR1 is LNHDA and CDR2 SQIVND (reference sequence). CDR3 length: 15 amino acids. CDR3 in DNA: TGTGCCAGTAGTGAATGGCGGGGGGGTTACAATGAGCAGTTCTTC. As protein: CASSEWRGGYNEQFF.

J is TRBJ2-2 and V is TRBV28; TRBD2 aligns across 8 bases. The CDR3 totals 15 residues. V dropped 8 bases and J dropped 6; count of bases not matched to a gene: 11. The germline V gene encodes CDR1 MDHEN and CDR2 SYDVKM. The CDR3 region is CASLTSGPSSGELFF. As DNA, the CDR3 is TGTGCCAGCTTAACTAGCGGCCCTTCGTCCGGGGAGCTGTTTTTT.

The chain has TRBV28 and TRBJ2-2, with 10 bases aligning to TRBD1. Germline CDR1 MDHEN, CDR2 SYDVKM. The CDR3 is 16 residues long. V lost 6 bases, J lost 9 bases, and 13 bases stayed unmatched. Written as DNA, the CDR3 is TGTGCCAGCAGCTCCCCTGACAGGGGGCCCGGATGGGAGCTGTTTTTT. This sequence encodes CASSSPDRGPGWELFF.

The chain links TRBV9 to TRBJ2-3; 11 nucleotides align to TRBD2. The V and J ends lost 3 bases and 1 base, in that order; junction bases with no gene match: 7. This CDR3 has 17 residues. Germline V gives CDR1 SGDLS, CDR2 YYNGEE. CDR3 DNA: TGTGCCAGCAGCGGGTTAGGTAGCGGGGGGGGCACAGATACGCAGTATTTT. Its translation: CASSGLGSGGGTDTQYF.